Each of the 25 T cell receptor beta chains below was sequenced from the same sample in a study of cytomegalovirus exposure and HLA in healthy donors. The repertoire was sequenced with immunoSEQ multiplex PCR; TCRdb's copy has only in-frame clones and lacks some. The sample yields around 90,000 clones, roughly 84% seen once. Source material: PBMCs. Source of these receptors: a woman younger than 35 in good health and CMV-seropositive.

J is TRBJ1-1 and V is TRBV4-1; 7 nucleotides agree with TRBD1. The CDR3 runs to 16 residues. From germline, CDR1 is MGHRA and CDR2 YSYEKL. V dropped 1 base and J dropped 1; count of bases not matched to a gene: 6. This CDR3 is CASSQGWGTENTEAFF. The CDR3 nucleotides are TGCGCCAGCAGCCAAGGCTGGGGGACAGAGAACACTGAAGCTTTCTTT.

The chain combines TRBV15 with TRBJ1-1; no reliable D call. This CDR3 has 15 residues. Per the germline V gene, CDR1 is LNHNV and CDR2 is YYDKDF (reference sequence). The ends were cut back, 3 bases at V and 4 bases at J, with 15 bases in the middle. The CDR3 loop reads CATSRNRGQFTEAFF. The CDR3 coding sequence is TGTGCCACCAGCAGGAATAGAGGGCAGTTCACTGAAGCTTTCTTT.

The chain is built from TRBV7-9 and TRBJ1-1; 9 bases agree with TRBD1. The CDR3 is made up of 17 amino acids. Germline CDR1 reads SEHNR; CDR2 reads FQNEAQ (reference sequence). V dropped 1 base and J dropped 7; count of bases not matched to a gene: 13. The CDR3 nucleotides are TGTGCCAGCAGCTTAGTTCCCCTTGGGACAGGGACTCGTGAAGCTTTCTTT. Protein sequence: CASSLVPLGTGTREAFF. Together with reference TRBV7-9 and TRBJ1-1, the CDR3 gives the full variable domain: DTGVSQNPRHKITKRGQNVTFRCDPISEHNRLYWYRQTLGQGPEFLTYFQNEAQLEKSRLLSDRFSAERPKGSFSTLEIQRTEQGDSAMYLCASSLVPLGTGTREAFFGQGTRLTVV.

This clone was found a few times. V and J are TRBV6-5 and TRBJ1-2, with a possible D match to TRBD1 (6 bases). There are 14 residues in the CDR3. Germline assignment: CDR1 MNHEY and CDR2 SVGAGI. Trimming stripped 8 bases from V and 2 bases from J, with 15 bases between. The chain's CDR3 is CASSGQGWNYGYTF. CDR3 in DNA: TGTGCCAGCTCCGGCCAGGGGTGGAACTATGGCTACACCTTC.

The rearrangement links TRBV11-2 to TRBJ2-7; D may be TRBD2 (6 bases). Germline CDR1 and CDR2: SGHAT and FQNNGV. The CDR3 loop spans 15 amino acids. The V end was cut by 2 bases, the J end by 6 bases, with 17 bases between. CDR3 bases: TGTGCCAGCAGCTTATTGGACTCACGGAGGGGCGAGCAGTACTTC. Residues: CASSLLDSRRGEQYF.

The rearrangement uses TRBV6-4 and TRBJ1-2; tentatively, D is TRBD1 (5 bases). Germline lookup yields CDR1 MRHNA and CDR2 SNTAGT. Trimming shortened V by 6 bases and J by 4 bases, and 18 bases separated the two germline ends. The CDR3 has 15 amino acids. The CDR3 bases are TGTGCCAGCAGGACCCCGGGTTTAGGGGCCTATGGCTACACCTTC. Translating gives CASRTPGLGAYGYTF.

The CDR3 DNA reads TGCGCCAGCAGTGAACAGGCCCCCCTTGGGGAGCTGTTTTTT. Amino acids: CASSEQAPLGELFF. The chain joins TRBV10-1 to TRBJ2-2, with D perhaps TRBD1 (5 bases). Trimming cost V 3 bases and J 8 bases, with 13 bases left between them. The CDR3 totals 14 residues. Per the germline V gene, CDR1 is WNHNN and CDR2 is SYGVQD (reference sequence).

The genes are TRBV28 and TRBJ1-2; 9 bases line up with TRBD1. This CDR3 has 13 residues. J was trimmed by 7 bases and V by 8 bases; bases with no gene match: 8. Germline V gene data show CDR1 as MDHEN and CDR2 as SYDVKM. CDR3 DNA sequence: TGTGCCAGCTACCTGGGACAGGGTATTGGCTACACCTTC. Its protein product is CASYLGQGIGYTF.

The chain uses TRBV7-8 and TRBJ2-3, with 7 nucleotides matching TRBD2. V trimming: 0 bases; J trimming: 0 bases; junction bases outside the gene matches: 12. CDR1 is SGHVS, CDR2 FQNEAQ, per germline. The CDR3 spans 19 residues. CDR3 DNA: TGTGCCAGCAGCTTAGCCGCGGGAGATTCGTTCTGGAGCACAGATACGCAGTATTTT. Encoded protein: CASSLAAGDSFWSTDTQYF.

The chain is built from TRBV5-6 and TRBJ2-3, with 15 bases lining up with TRBD2. Trimming removed 2 bases from V and 9 bases from J; junction bases left unmatched: 4. The CDR3 runs to 15 residues. CDR1 is SGHDT and CDR2 is YYEEEE in the germline V gene. The CDR3 is CASSLWTSGGDTQYF. The CDR3 DNA sequence: TGTGCCAGCAGCTTATGGACTAGCGGGGGGGACACGCAGTATTTT.

The rearrangement uses TRBV4-1 and TRBJ2-3; 7 bases line up with TRBD1. Germline V gene lookup returns CDR1 MGHRA and CDR2 YSYEKL. The V and J ends lost 6 bases and 1 base, in that order; junction bases with no gene match: 10. CDR3 length: 16 residues. The CDR3 protein is CASSTMGQRRTDTQYF. In nucleotides, the CDR3 is TGCGCCAGCAGTACAATGGGACAGCGACGCACAGATACGCAGTATTTT.

This chain uses TRBV6-6 with TRBJ2-7; 9 bases match TRBD1. The J segment lost 2 bases and the V segment lost 6 bases, leaving 2 bases of the junction unmatched. The CDR3 has 13 residues. CDR1 MNHNY and CDR2 SVGAGI come from the germline V gene (reference sequence). The CDR3 DNA follows: TGTGCCAGCAGGGGGACAGGGCCCTACGAGCAGTACTTC. It translates to CASRGTGPYEQYF.

This chain uses TRBV1 with TRBJ2-3; the DNA was not used to check the table's D call, TRBD2. TRBV1 is a documented pseudogene. The CDR3 is 14 residues long. The CDR3 sequence: CTSSQVPRVDTQYF. DNA of the CDR3: TGCACCAGCAGCCAAGTCCCTCGCGTCGATACGCAGTATTTT.

The chain couples TRBV7-9 to TRBJ1-6, with D possibly TRBD1 on 5 matching bases. The CDR3 spans 16 residues. Per germline, CDR1 SEHNR and CDR2 FQNEAQ (reference sequence). The V and J ends lost 1 base and 7 bases respectively, with 14 bases between them. The CDR3 loop reads CASSLGQPTMNSPLHF. The CDR3 DNA follows: TGTGCCAGCAGCTTAGGACAGCCTACAATGAATTCACCCCTCCACTTT.

The chain recombines TRBV4-3 with TRBJ2-3, with TRBD2 matching over 8 bases. The germline V gene encodes CDR1 LGHNA and CDR2 YSLEER. Trimming at V came to 0 bases and at J to 1 base, leaving 0 bases not matched to a gene. This CDR3 comprises 15 residues. The CDR3 DNA sequence: TGCGCCAGCAGCCAAGAGACTAGCGGCACAGATACGCAGTATTTT. Encoded protein: CASSQETSGTDTQYF.

The chain employs TRBV2 and TRBJ2-4; D is possibly TRBD1 (5 bases). Looked up from germline, CDR1 is SNHLY and CDR2 is FYNNEI. V dropped 7 bases and J dropped 5 bases, with 12 bases sitting between them. The CDR3 extends over 13 amino acids. The CDR3 region is CASNPGYENIQYF. CDR3 DNA: TGTGCCAGCAATCCAGGGTACGAAAACATTCAGTACTTC.

The J gene is TRBJ2-3, the V gene TRBV4-3; no clear D gene. The CDR3 loop spans 13 amino acids. V was shortened by 0 bases and J by 3 bases, with 4 bases between the two germline ends. CDR1 and CDR2 from the germline V gene are LGHNA and YSLEER. The CDR3 DNA reads TGCGCCAGCAGCCAAGATAGTACAGATACGCAGTATTTT. This translates into CASSQDSTDTQYF.

J is TRBJ2-7 and V is TRBV6-9; 9 bases agree with TRBD2. V was clipped by 11 bases and J by 4 bases; unmatched bases: 18. This CDR3 comprises 16 residues. Germline CDR1 and CDR2: MNHGY and SVAAGI. The CDR3, as DNA: TGTGCCCCACAGGGTAAGCGGGGGGCGAATGCTTACGAGCAGTACTTC. It encodes CAPQGKRGANAYEQYF.

The chain joins TRBV9 to TRBJ2-5, with 11 nucleotides matching TRBD1. The V and J ends lost 0 bases and 5 bases, in that order; junction bases with no gene match: 3. Germline V lookup: CDR1 SGDLS, CDR2 YYNGEE. The CDR3 has 15 amino acids. CDR3 sequence (DNA): TGTGCCAGCAGCGTAGCCGGGACAGGGGGGGAGACCCAGTACTTC. It codes for CASSVAGTGGETQYF.

The rearrangement links TRBV9 to TRBJ1-1, with 8 bases lining up with TRBD1. The CDR3 contains 15 residues. J lost 3 bases, V lost 3 bases, and 7 bases had no gene match. From germline, CDR1 is SGDLS and CDR2 YYNGEE. CDR3 loop: CASSDHRGWDTEAFF. DNA for the CDR3: TGTGCCAGCAGCGACCACAGGGGGTGGGACACTGAAGCTTTCTTT.

The rearrangement links TRBV27 to TRBJ2-7; no clear D gene. Trimming removed 2 bases at V and 3 bases at J, with 17 bases between. Germline V lookup: CDR1 MNHEY, CDR2 SMNVEV (reference sequence). The CDR3 extends over 16 amino acids. The CDR3, as DNA: TGTGCCAGCAGTTTAAGTCCGACGGCGACTTTCTACGAGCAGTACTTC. Residues: CASSLSPTATFYEQYF.

The chain is built from TRBV11-1 and TRBJ2-5, with D perhaps matching TRBD2 (6 bases). V lost 5 bases to trimming and J lost 4 bases, with 11 bases between them. This CDR3 spans 13 amino acids. The germline V gene encodes CDR1 SGHAT and CDR2 FQDESV (reference sequence). CDR3 nucleotide sequence: TGTGCCAGCAGCGGCGGGGTGTTAGAGACCCAGTACTTC. Protein product: CASSGGVLETQYF.

V and J are TRBV9 and TRBJ1-1, with D tentatively TRBD1 (5 bases). The CDR3 consists of 15 residues. Trimming pared 0 bases from V and 5 bases from J, leaving 14 bases between. Germline V gene data show CDR1 as SGDLS and CDR2 as YYNGEE. CDR3 amino acids: CASSVEGRVGTEAFF. As DNA, the CDR3 is TGTGCCAGCAGCGTAGAAGGCAGGGTAGGTACTGAAGCTTTCTTT.

V gene TRBV7-2 combines with J gene TRBJ1-1; maybe TRBD1 (5 bases). Germline V gene sequence: CDR1 SGHTA, CDR2 FQGNSA. The length of the CDR3 is 13 residues. Trimming took 4 bases from V and 1 from J, leaving 7 bases between them. The CDR3 bases are TGTGCCAGCAGCTACGGACAGAACACTGAAGCTTTCTTT. This sequence encodes CASSYGQNTEAFF.

The chain recombines TRBV2 with TRBJ1-5; D not resolved. The CDR3 is 15 amino acids. With 2 bases removed from V and 7 bases from J, the gap between germline ends came to 15 bases. In germline, CDR1 is SNHLY, CDR2 FYNNEI. The CDR3 coding sequence is TGTGCCAGCAGTGAACGAGGGAGAGGACGGCAGCCCCAGCATTTT. It codes for CASSERGRGRQPQHF.